These 23 T cell receptor beta chains share one sample of origin, sequenced in a study of blood T cell repertoires in COVID-19. TCRdb keeps only in-frame clones here, not all; method: immunoSEQ multiplex PCR. The profile covers around 270,000 clones, with about 91% appearing a single time and roughly 2.7% taken by the ten largest. The sequenced sample was peripheral blood. The receptors originated from a person in their late teens or twenties with COVID-19, enrolled during active disease.

This clone has just a few counts. CDR3 protein: CASSSLGVELFF. The CDR3 DNA is TGTGCCAGCAGCTCGTTGGGAGTGGAGCTGTTTTTT. This chain uses TRBV7-8 with TRBJ2-2; D might be TRBD2 (5 bases). Trimming removed 4 bases at V and 10 bases at J, with 10 bases between. Germline V gene lookup returns CDR1 SGHVS and CDR2 FQNEAQ. The CDR3 is made up of 12 amino acids.

The rearrangement joins TRBV27 to TRBJ2-1, with 13 positions matching TRBD2. The CDR3 runs 16 residues. V gave up 5 bases and J gave up 7 bases; unmatched junction bases: 8. The V gene's germline CDR1 is MNHEY and CDR2 SMNVEV (reference sequence). The DNA for the CDR3 is TGTGCCAGCAGTCCGCAGGGACTAGCGGGAATGAATGAGCAGTTCTTC. This codes for CASSPQGLAGMNEQFF.

In DNA form, the CDR3 reads TGTGCCAGCAGCTTAGTCGGGGGTGTTTACAATGAGCAGTTCTTC. This sequence encodes CASSLVGGVYNEQFF. The chain combines TRBV7-8 with TRBJ2-1; a weak D match, TRBD2 (6 bases). Per the germline V gene, CDR1 is SGHVS and CDR2 is FQNEAQ. This CDR3 is 15 amino acids long. Deletions cut 1 base from V and 4 bases from J, with 11 bases between.

The sample holds a few counts of this clone. The chain uses TRBV6-1 and TRBJ1-3; D ambiguous. V was trimmed by 3 bases and J by 4 bases, leaving 7 bases between them. In germline, CDR1 is MNHNS, CDR2 SASEGT. The CDR3 extends over 13 amino acids. The CDR3, as DNA: TGTGCCAGCAGTGACAGGAAAGGAAACACCATATATTTT. Translating gives CASSDRKGNTIYF.

The J gene is TRBJ1-1, the V gene TRBV6-5; no clear D gene. From germline, CDR1 is MNHEY and CDR2 SVGAGI. The CDR3 spans 13 residues. Trimming shortened V by 6 bases and J by 1 base, and 9 bases separated the two germline ends. In DNA, the CDR3 is TGTGCCAGCAGGGGCTCGAGGAACACTGAAGCTTTCTTT. Translated, it gives CASRGSRNTEAFF.

V is TRBV19 and J is TRBJ2-5; D might be TRBD1 (7 bases). V gave up 5 bases and J gave up 0 bases, with 13 bases separating them. This CDR3 has 15 residues. From germline, CDR1 is LNHDA and CDR2 SQIVND (reference sequence). The CDR3, as DNA: TGTGCCAGTAGTGGGGGGACAGAGTACCAAGAGACCCAGTACTTC. Translating gives CASSGGTEYQETQYF.

The V gene is TRBV5-1, the J gene TRBJ1-2; D is possibly TRBD1 (5 bases). CDR1 is SGHRS, CDR2 YFSETQ, per germline. This CDR3 spans 12 amino acids. V was shortened by 2 bases and J by 3 bases, with 5 bases between the two germline ends. The CDR3 protein is CASSLGDYGYTF. The DNA for the CDR3 is TGCGCCAGCAGCTTAGGGGACTATGGCTACACCTTC.

J is TRBJ2-7 and V is TRBV2; TRBD2 is a possible D gene (6 bases). This CDR3 is built from 14 residues. The germline CDR1 and CDR2 sequences are SNHLY and FYNNEI. V was shortened by 6 bases and J by 4 bases, with 16 bases between the two germline ends. For the CDR3, the DNA is TGTGCCAGCAGGGGGGGTGAAGGGTGGTACGAGCAGTACTTC. It specifies CASRGGEGWYEQYF.

The chain joins TRBV19 to TRBJ2-1, with 10 bases fitting TRBD1. There are 19 residues in the CDR3. J gave up 2 bases and V 7 bases, and 17 bases lay outside the gene matches. CDR1 and CDR2 (germline): LNHDA, SQIVND (reference sequence). As DNA, the CDR3 is TGTGCCAGTACCATGGTGACAGGGGGCGCAAAGTACACCTACAATGAGCAGTTCTTC. It is translated as CASTMVTGGAKYTYNEQFF. The whole variable domain, filled in from reference TRBV19 and TRBJ2-1, reads DGGITQSPKYLFRKEGQNVTLSCEQNLNHDAMYWYRQDPGQGLRLIYYSQIVNDFQKGDIAEGYSVSREKKESFPLTVTSAQKNPTAFYLCASTMVTGGAKYTYNEQFFGPGTRLTVL.

The CDR3 sequence is CASSLTRESAGTQYF. CDR3 nucleotides: TGTGCCAGCAGTTTAACCAGGGAATCCGCAGGGACCCAGTACTTC. The chain couples TRBV27 to TRBJ2-5; D may be TRBD1 (5 bases). The V gene's germline CDR1 is MNHEY and CDR2 SMNVEV (reference sequence). V lost 2 bases and J lost 7, with 17 bases in between. The CDR3 has 15 amino acids.

This chain joins TRBV27 and TRBJ1-2; no clear D. Germline V gene lookup returns CDR1 MNHEY and CDR2 SMNVEV (reference sequence). This CDR3 has 13 residues. Trimming stripped 2 bases from V and 4 bases from J, with 8 bases between. The CDR3 sequence is CASSLGRTYGYTF. DNA of the CDR3: TGTGCCAGCAGTTTAGGCAGAACCTATGGCTACACCTTC.

This CDR3 reads CASSRRDFIGNTIYF. CDR3 nucleotide sequence: TGTGCCAGCAGCCGCCGGGACTTCATTGGAAACACCATATATTTT. V gene TRBV5-6 combines with J gene TRBJ1-3; perhaps TRBD1 as D (5 bases). The germline gives CDR1 SGHDT, CDR2 YYEEEE. The CDR3 runs to 15 residues. The V end was cut by 4 bases, the J end by 3 bases, with 14 bases between.

A note on this clone: This sample includes further DNA sequences coding for the same CDR3. The chain carries TRBV3-1 (or the pseudogene TRBV3-2) and TRBJ2-7, with a tentative D call TRBD2 (5 bases). The germline CDR1 and CDR2 sequences are LGHDT and YNNKEL (reference sequence). The V end was cut by 1 base, the J end by 4 bases, with 5 bases between. The CDR3 consists of 12 residues. The CDR3 nucleotides are TGTGCCAGCAGCCAAGCGGGGTACGAGCAGTACTTC. It yields the protein CASSQAGYEQYF.

Comment on this clone: The germline gene is not matched at one end of the junction; a read error may be the cause. The J gene is TRBJ1-2, the V gene TRBV19; possible D gene TRBD1, 6 bases. Germline V gene sequence: CDR1 LNHDA, CDR2 SQIVND (reference sequence). The CDR3 spans 12 residues. This CDR3 is CASSTGTRGAYF. CDR3 nucleotide sequence: TGTGCCAGTAGTACCGGGACACGGGGCGCCTACTTC.

This clone came up once. The chain uses TRBV9 and TRBJ2-7, with TRBD2 as a possible D gene (5 bases). CDR1 and CDR2 (germline): SGDLS, YYNGEE. V gave up 3 bases and J gave up 0 bases, with 13 bases separating them. The CDR3 is 15 residues long. The CDR3 spells CASSERSEDSYEQYF. CDR3 DNA: TGTGCCAGCAGCGAACGTAGCGAGGACTCCTACGAGCAGTACTTC.

This rearrangement joins TRBV6-2 or TRBV6-3 to TRBJ2-7, with D perhaps TRBD2 (6 bases). The CDR3 runs to 15 residues. Trimming stripped 2 bases from V and 0 bases from J, with 11 bases between. Germline CDR1 is MNHEY and CDR2 is SVGEGT. CDR3 sequence (DNA): TGTGCCAGCAGTTACCCGGACGGGAGCTCCTACGAGCAGTACTTC. This translates into CASSYPDGSSYEQYF.

The V call is TRBV25-1, the J call TRBJ1-3; tentative D call: TRBD1 (5 bases). Deletions cut 2 bases from V and 7 bases from J, with 12 bases between. Germline-derived CDR1 and CDR2 are MGHDK and SYGVNS. The CDR3 length is 14 residues. The CDR3 DNA is TGTGCCAGCAGTGAACCGGGCCAGGGTAACACCATATATTTT. Translating it yields CASSEPGQGNTIYF.

This sequence joins TRBV7-8 and TRBJ1-5; D not certain. The ends were cut back, 5 bases at V and 1 base at J, with 15 bases in the middle. The CDR3 is 16 residues long. Germline V gene data show CDR1 as SGHVS and CDR2 as FQNEAQ. The CDR3 protein is CASSQLFRGSNQPQHF. As DNA, the CDR3 is TGTGCCAGCAGCCAATTGTTTCGGGGAAGCAATCAGCCCCAGCATTTT.

The chain uses TRBV3-1 (or the pseudogene TRBV3-2) and TRBJ1-1, with 7 bases matching TRBD1. Trimming at V came to 4 bases and at J to 5 bases, leaving 4 bases not matched to a gene. This CDR3 comprises 13 residues. Germline V gene sequence: CDR1 LGHDT, CDR2 YNNKEL (reference sequence). The DNA for the CDR3 is TGTGCCAGCAGCCGAGACAGGGTGACTGAAGCTTTCTTT. Its translation: CASSRDRVTEAFF.

The V gene is TRBV19, the J gene TRBJ2-1, with TRBD2 identical over 12 bases. Germline V lookup: CDR1 LNHDA, CDR2 SQIVND (reference sequence). The CDR3 is made up of 16 amino acids. Unmatched junction bases numbered 9, after V lost 4 bases and J lost 8 bases. CDR3 sequence (DNA): TGTGCCAGTAGTACTGGTCGACTAGCGGGAGTGGATGAGCAGTTCTTC. Protein sequence: CASSTGRLAGVDEQFF. Filled out from reference TRBV19 and TRBJ2-1, the complete variable domain reads DGGITQSPKYLFRKEGQNVTLSCEQNLNHDAMYWYRQDPGQGLRLIYYSQIVNDFQKGDIAEGYSVSREKKESFPLTVTSAQKNPTAFYLCASSTGRLAGVDEQFFGPGTRLTVL.

The V call is TRBV18, the J call TRBJ2-7; no definite D call. Germline values: CDR1 KGHSH, CDR2 LQKENI. The V end was cut by 0 bases, the J end by 3 bases, with 6 bases between. The CDR3 is 13 residues long. The CDR3 is CASSPPQVYEQYF. CDR3 sequence (DNA): TGTGCCAGCTCACCACCACAAGTCTACGAGCAGTACTTC. Using reference TRBV18 and TRBJ2-7 for the parts outside the CDR3, the full variable domain is NAGVMQNPRHLVRRRGQEARLRCSPMKGHSHVYWYRQLPEEGLKFMVYLQKENIIDESGMPKERFSAEFPKEGPSILRIQQVVRGDSAAYFCASSPPQVYEQYFGPGTRLTVT.

The gene calls are TRBV11-2 and TRBJ1-3; D unresolved. Per the germline V gene, CDR1 is SGHAT and CDR2 is FQNNGV. This CDR3 is built from 15 residues. Trimming removed 3 bases at V and 4 bases at J, with 13 bases between. CDR3 nucleotide sequence: TGTGCCAGCAGCTTGGGCGGGATTCTCGGAAACACCATATATTTT. It encodes CASSLGGILGNTIYF.

This chain connects TRBV4-1 to TRBJ2-1; 7 nucleotides match TRBD2. This CDR3 has 16 residues. Trimming cost V 1 base and J 2 bases; bases outside gene matches: 5. Germline values: CDR1 MGHRA, CDR2 YSYEKL. CDR3 bases: TGCGCCAGCAGCCAAGTCGGGAGGCTGACCTACAATGAGCAGTTCTTC. Translating gives CASSQVGRLTYNEQFF.